The clone carrying this TCR beta chain was counted once. Its specificity is unknown. The record originates from a study of T cell repertoires in cytomegalovirus infection. About the study: CMV epitopes, recently identified HLA-C-restricted and well-studied HLA-B-restricted, were used. Public TCR beta signature analysis indicated the presence of both CMV infection and matching HLA type.

The study, taken as a whole, reports: In two of eight donors, the top clonotype was HLA-C-restricted CMV-specific. Identification of carriers of CMV plus the relevant HLA was performed using cumulative public TCR beta family frequency.

TCRdb independently ran MiXCR on the reads; one entry per CDR3 protein. The data hold about half a million distinct CDR3 sequences, with about 42% observed a single time. This TCR came from a human donor in good health (CMV status not recorded). Some clones in this sample may be carry-over from other donors' samples. The sequences come from cultured PBMCs, collected from culture after CMV antigen stimulation.

The CDR3 DNA reads TGTGCCAGCAGCCAAGATCCGTGGGGCCCGTCAACAGATACGCAGTATTTT. Its translation is CASSQDPWGPSTDTQYF. The rearrangement joins TRBV3-1 to TRBJ2-3; TRBD1 might be the D (5 bases). Germline V gene sequence: CDR1 LGHDT, CDR2 YNNKEL (reference sequence). The length of the CDR3 is 17 residues. V was clipped by 0 bases and J by 3 bases, with 16 bases between them.